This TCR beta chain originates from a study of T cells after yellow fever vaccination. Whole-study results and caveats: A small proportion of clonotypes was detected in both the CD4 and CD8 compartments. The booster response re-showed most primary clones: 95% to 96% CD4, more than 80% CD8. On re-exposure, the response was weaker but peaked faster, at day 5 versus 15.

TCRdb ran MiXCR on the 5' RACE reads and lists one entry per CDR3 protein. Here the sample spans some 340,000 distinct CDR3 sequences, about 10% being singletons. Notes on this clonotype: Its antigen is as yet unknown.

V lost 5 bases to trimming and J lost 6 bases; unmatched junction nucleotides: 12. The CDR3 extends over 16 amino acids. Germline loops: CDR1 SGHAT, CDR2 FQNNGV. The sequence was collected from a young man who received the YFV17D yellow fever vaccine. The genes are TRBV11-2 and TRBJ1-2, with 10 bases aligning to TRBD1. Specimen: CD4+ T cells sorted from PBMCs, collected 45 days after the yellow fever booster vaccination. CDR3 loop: CASSPKLGQGFHGYTF. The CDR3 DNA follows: TGTGCCAGCAGCCCTAAATTGGGACAGGGGTTCCATGGCTACACCTTC.